A selection of T cell receptor beta chains follows, all from one sample in a study of cytomegalovirus exposure and HLA in healthy donors. Measured with immunoSEQ multiplex PCR; TCRdb has only the in-frame clones, and not every one. This sample has about 150,000 clones, with 76% found just once. The sequenced sample was PBMCs. Source of these receptors: a male donor in good health and CMV-seronegative. CDR3s include the opening cysteine and the closing phenylalanine or tryptophan. The D gene is left open where the match is weak. Clone size is given for some rows only: seen once, a few or many times, or a class if the clone is expanded.

size	V	D	J	CDR3	DNA
NA	TRBV28	NA	TRBJ1-3	CASIDRGSSGNTIYF	TGTGCCAGCATCGACCGGGGAAGCTCTGGAAACACCATATATTTT
NA	TRBV28	NA	TRBJ1-5	CASRTYSNQPQHF	TGTGCCAGCAGAACTTATAGCAATCAGCCCCAGCATTTT
NA	TRBV29-1	TRBD2	TRBJ2-5	CSVEGGGALKTQYF	TGCAGCGTTGAAGGCGGGGGGGCCCTAAAGACCCAGTACTTC
NA	TRBV19	TRBD2	TRBJ2-1	CASSLPTSGSPHEQFF	TGTGCCAGTAGTCTCCCGACTAGCGGGAGCCCCCATGAGCAGTTCTTC
NA	TRBV15	TRBD2	TRBJ2-1	CATSRDPSGGSNEQFF	TGTGCCACCAGCAGAGATCCTAGCGGGGGGAGCAATGAGCAGTTCTTC
NA	TRBV7-6	TRBD1	TRBJ2-7	CASSAGTGVYEQYF	TGTGCCAGCAGCGCCGGGACAGGGGTCTACGAGCAGTACTTC
NA	TRBV19	NA	TRBJ2-1	CASNAASYNEQFF	TGTGCCAGTAATGCGGCCTCCTACAATGAGCAGTTCTTC
NA	TRBV28	TRBD2	TRBJ2-1	CASRLNVRREEMYNEQFF	TGTGCCAGCAGATTGAACGTCCGTCGGGAGGAAATGTACAATGAGCAGTTCTTC
NA	TRBV5-1	NA	TRBJ2-1	CASSLQENEQFF	TGCGCCAGCAGCTTGCAAGAGAATGAGCAGTTCTTC
few	TRBV7-2	NA	TRBJ2-7	CASSSQGGLGEQYF	TGTGCCAGCAGCTCCCAGGGGGGCTTGGGCGAGCAGTACTTC
few	TRBV6-4	NA	TRBJ1-2	CASSPVLGGVTGYTF	TGTGCCAGCAGTCCAGTACTCGGAGGAGTGACTGGCTACACCTTC
few	TRBV20-1	NA	TRBJ1-1	CSARQTFAAFF	TGCAGTGCTAGACAAACCTTTGCGGCTTTCTTT
NA	TRBV6-7	TRBD1	TRBJ1-2	CASRIGTGCIFTYGYTF	TGTGCCAGCAGAATAGGGACAGGGTGTATCTTTACCTATGGCTACACCTTC
NA	TRBV9	NA	TRBJ1-4	CASSPQGGRAEKLFF	TGTGCCAGCAGCCCACAAGGGGGAAGGGCTGAAAAACTGTTTTTT
few	TRBV7-9	TRBD1	TRBJ2-7	CASSLSGTVGEQYF	TGTGCCAGCAGCCTGTCCGGGACAGTTGGGGAGCAGTACTTC
NA	TRBV7-6	NA	TRBJ2-7	CASSPRWGLQREQYF	TGTGCCAGCAGCCCTCGGTGGGGACTCCAAAGGGAGCAGTACTTC
few	TRBV29-1	NA	TRBJ1-2	CSVRGPADGYTF	TGCAGCGTTAGGGGCCCGGCGGATGGCTACACCTTC
NA	TRBV11-2	TRBD2	TRBJ2-1	CASSLGGGYNNEQFF	TGTGCCAGCAGCTTAGGCGGGGGGTATAACAATGAGCAGTTCTTC
NA	TRBV7-2	NA	TRBJ1-3	CASSLGLASGNTIYF	TGTGCCAGCAGCTTAGGTCTAGCCTCTGGAAACACCATATATTTT
NA	TRBV30	TRBD1	TRBJ2-1	CAWSAGTGLYNEQFF	TGTGCCTGGAGTGCCGGGACAGGCCTCTACAATGAGCAGTTCTTC
few	TRBV9	NA	TRBJ2-7	CASSPGGREHEQYF	TGTGCCAGCAGCCCCGGGGGACGTGAGCACGAGCAGTACTTC
NA	TRBV6-6	NA	TRBJ1-2	CASSYSYLGALGYTF	TGTGCCAGCAGTTACTCGTACCTGGGGGCTCTCGGCTACACCTTC
NA	TRBV5-8	NA	TRBJ1-5	CASSRTPYSNQPQHF	TGTGCCAGCAGCCGCACACCTTATAGCAATCAGCCCCAGCATTTT
NA	TRBV6-5	NA	TRBJ1-6	CASRPAGRSPLHF	TGTGCCAGCAGACCCGCGGGGAGATCACCCCTCCACTTT